Listed below are T cell receptor beta chains from one sample, sequenced in a study of PD-1 blockade in classical Hodgkin lymphoma. Profiled with immunoSEQ multiplex PCR; TCRdb holds only in-frame clones, not every one. Among 3,500 to 4,000 clones, approximately 70% were seen once, and the ten largest hold about 50%. The specimen was peripheral blood mononuclear cells (PBMCs), collected before the fourth cycle of nivolumab. These receptors originate from a human donor with classical Hodgkin lymphoma. Each CDR3 is given with its conserved first and last residue. A D gene is named only where the DNA matches it firmly. Only part of the rows carry a size: once, few, many, or a class if the clone is expanded.

D	V	J	size	CDR3	DNA
NA	TRBV18	TRBJ1-1	NA	CASSLTRQENTEAFF	TGTGCCAGCTCCCTGACTAGGCAGGAGAACACTGAAGCTTTCTTT
TRBD1	TRBV9	TRBJ1-1	NA	CASSVEGANTEAFF	TGTGCCAGCAGCGTAGAGGGGGCGAACACTGAAGCTTTCTTT
NA	TRBV10-3	TRBJ1-4	NA	CASSEFVNEKLFF	TGTGCCAGCAGTGAGTTCGTTAATGAAAAACTGTTTTTT
TRBD1	TRBV7-2	TRBJ2-3	once	CASSFGQGYADTQYF	TGTGCCAGCAGCTTTGGACAGGGGTATGCAGATACGCAGTATTTT
TRBD1	TRBV28	TRBJ1-5	NA	CASRGRGQGAVQPQHF	TGTGCCAGCAGGGGGCGCGGACAGGGGGCTGTTCAGCCCCAGCATTTT
NA	TRBV7-6	TRBJ2-5	NA	CASSIQETQYF	TGTGCCAGCAGCATCCAAGAGACCCAGTACTTC
NA	TRBV11-2	TRBJ2-2	NA	CASSSYRLTGELFF	TGTGCCAGCAGCTCTTACAGGTTGACCGGGGAGCTGTTTTTT
NA	TRBV30	TRBJ2-7	NA	CAWKVTRLGEQYF	TGTGCCTGGAAAGTTACACGTCTAGGAGAGCAGTACTTC
TRBD1	TRBV29-1	TRBJ1-1	NA	CSVRDRGGTEAFF	TGCAGCGTCCGGGACAGGGGTGGCACTGAAGCTTTCTTT
TRBD1	TRBV5-1	TRBJ2-2	NA	CASSYNDRATGELFF	TGCGCCAGCAGTTATAACGACAGGGCGACCGGGGAGCTGTTTTTT
NA	TRBV7-9	TRBJ2-7	NA	CASSPDGYEQYF	TGTGCCAGCAGCCCGGACGGCTACGAGCAGTACTTC
NA	TRBV19	TRBJ1-2	NA	CASTSRSEFGGYTF	TGTGCCAGTACCTCCAGGTCGGAGTTCGGTGGCTACACCTTC
NA	TRBV5-6	TRBJ1-2	NA	CASSPGRNYGYTF	TGTGCCAGCAGCCCGGGACGTAACTATGGCTACACCTTC
TRBD1	TRBV29-1	TRBJ1-3	NA	CSVGQGGSGNTIYF	TGCAGCGTCGGACAGGGCGGCTCTGGAAACACCATATATTTT
TRBD2	TRBV9	TRBJ2-1	NA	CASSVGGLAGVAEQFF	TGTGCCAGCAGCGTAGGGGGACTAGCGGGAGTCGCTGAGCAGTTCTTC
NA	TRBV19	TRBJ2-2	NA	CASSFGLNTGELFF	TGTGCCAGTAGTTTTGGGTTGAACACCGGGGAGCTGTTTTTT
NA	TRBV14	TRBJ1-2	NA	CASSPTENYGYTF	TGTGCCAGCAGCCCGACAGAAAACTATGGCTACACCTTC
NA	TRBV28	TRBJ1-2	NA	CASSFSSNYGYTF	TGTGCCAGCAGTTTCAGCTCTAACTATGGCTACACCTTC
TRBD1	TRBV6-5	TRBJ2-3	NA	CATAQGAQGDTQYF	TGTGCCACCGCACAGGGGGCGCAGGGAGATACGCAGTATTTT
TRBD1	TRBV7-6	TRBJ2-2	NA	CASSMGQGNTGELFF	TGTGCCAGCAGCATGGGACAGGGGAACACCGGGGAGCTGTTTTTT
NA	TRBV5-1	TRBJ1-2	once	CASTYRIESNYGYTF	TGCGCCAGCACTTACAGAATTGAATCTAACTATGGCTACACCTTC
NA	TRBV4-1	TRBJ1-1	few	CASSPEGAQNTEAFF	TGCGCCAGCAGCCCTGAGGGAGCTCAGAACACTGAAGCTTTCTTT
NA	TRBV27	TRBJ2-3	few	CASSLSRPDTQYF	TGTGCCAGCAGTTTATCCAGGCCAGATACGCAGTATTTT
NA	TRBV13	TRBJ2-2	NA	CASSLATKNTGELFF	TGTGCCAGCAGCTTAGCCACCAAGAACACCGGGGAGCTGTTTTTT
NA	TRBV5-6	TRBJ2-1	NA	CASSLDAGAIHNEQFF	TGTGCCAGCAGCTTGGATGCGGGGGCCATCCACAATGAGCAGTTCTTC
NA	TRBV7-2	TRBJ2-3	NA	CASSSYTDTQYF	TGTGCCAGCAGCTCCTACACAGATACGCAGTATTTT
TRBD1	TRBV28	TRBJ1-2	few	CASSPGGQSAYGYTF	TGTGCCAGCAGCCCCGGGGGACAGTCGGCCTATGGCTACACCTTC
NA	TRBV4-3	TRBJ1-1	medium-sized	CASSQELGFENTEAFF	TGCGCCAGCAGCCAAGAATTGGGCTTTGAGAACACTGAAGCTTTCTTT
TRBD2	TRBV6-6	TRBJ2-7	NA	CASSKREGRSEQYF	TGTGCCAGCAGTAAGCGGGAGGGCCGATCTGAGCAGTACTTC
TRBD1	TRBV19	TRBJ1-1	NA	CASSKGQGLNTEAFF	TGTGCCAGTAGTAAGGGACAGGGCCTGAACACTGAAGCTTTCTTT
NA	TRBV9	TRBJ2-7	once	CASSVATGTGEYF	NA
NA	TRBV5-1	TRBJ1-1	NA	CASEEGSIMNTEAFF	TGCGCCAGCGAAGAGGGGTCAATCATGAACACTGAAGCTTTCTTT
NA	TRBV2	TRBJ1-2	NA	CASSEGGDYGYTF	TGTGCCAGCAGCGAGGGGGGCGACTATGGCTACACCTTC
TRBD2	TRBV15	TRBJ2-7	NA	CATSRWTSSNEQYF	TGTGCCACCAGCAGATGGACTAGCTCCAACGAGCAGTACTTC
TRBD1	TRBV6-1	TRBJ1-5	NA	CASRQGIQPQHF	TGTGCCAGCAGACAGGGGATTCAGCCCCAGCATTTT
NA	TRBV6-1	TRBJ1-1	NA	CASSLQGFAQTEAFF	TGTGCCAGCAGTCTGCAGGGATTCGCGCAAACTGAAGCTTTCTTT
NA	TRBV2	TRBJ2-1	few	CASSTERGYNEQFF	TGTGCCAGCAGCACGGAGAGAGGTTACAATGAGCAGTTCTTC
NA	TRBV9	TRBJ1-1	NA	CASSVGQRMNTEAFF	TGTGCCAGCAGCGTAGGACAGCGGATGAACACTGAAGCTTTCTTT
TRBD2	TRBV19	TRBJ2-1	large	CASSMTSGSYNEQFF	TGTGCCAGTAGTATGACTAGCGGCTCCTACAATGAGCAGTTCTTC
NA	TRBV9	TRBJ2-6	few	CASSVVAGANVLTF	TGTGCCAGCAGCGTAGTTGCTGGGGCCAACGTCCTGACTTTC
NA	TRBV7-9	TRBJ2-1	once	CASSADTNTGYEQFF	TGTGCCAGCAGCGCCGACACGAATACAGGTTATGAGCAGTTCTTC
NA	TRBV6-1	TRBJ2-5	few	CASNVNQETQYF	TGTGCCAGCAATGTCAATCAAGAGACCCAGTACTTC
TRBD2	TRBV28	TRBJ2-3	NA	CASSLGTSGSTDTQYF	TGTGCCAGCAGTCTAGGGACTAGCGGGAGCACAGATACGCAGTATTTT
NA	TRBV5-5	TRBJ2-7	few	CASSRQSYEQYF	TGTGCCAGCAGCCGACAGTCCTACGAGCAGTACTTC
NA	TRBV21-1	TRBJ1-1	NA	CASRPDRVPDGEAFF	TGTGCCAGCAGGCCCGACAGGGTACCTGATGGTGAAGCTTTCTTT
NA	TRBV4-3	TRBJ1-2	NA	CASSQEEWSINYGYTF	TGCGCCAGCAGCCAAGAGGAGTGGTCCATTAACTATGGCTACACCTTC
TRBD1	TRBV15	TRBJ2-2	once	CATSRDRGAGELFF	TGTGCCACCAGCAGGGACAGGGGAGCCGGGGAGCTGTTTTTT
NA	TRBV19	TRBJ1-2	NA	CASIEGNGYTF	TGTGCCAGTATTGAGGGGAATGGCTACACCTTC
NA	TRBV5-1	TRBJ2-4	NA	CASSLSGSTKNIQYF	TGCGCCAGCAGCTTATCCGGGTCCACCAAAAACATTCAGTACTTC